Included here is one TCR beta chain sequence, with context. The antigen is not known. Method: immunoSEQ multiplex PCR; TCRdb's copy keeps in-frame clones and lacks some. This sample has roughly 90,000 clones, with 85% to 95% found just once. The sample originates from a study of T cell responses to AZD1222 COVID-19 vaccine. Study findings and constraints: Repertoires were collected only later (after the peak T cell response had occurred). Donors were chiefly white British, with a greater number of females, and clonal diversity was perhaps underestimated.

Germline V gives CDR1 GTSNPN, CDR2 SVGIG (reference sequence). V lost 1 base and J 6 bases, leaving 9 bases between the germline ends. The CDR3 runs to 13 residues. Source: peripheral blood, taken on day 0 of MenACWY control vaccination. This clonotype was sampled from an adult in good health. The rearrangement links TRBV30 to TRBJ2-2; either TRBD1 or TRBD2 may supply D (5 bases each). The CDR3 spells CAWSAGRAGELFF. The CDR3 nucleotides are TGTGCCTGGAGTGCGGGACGGGCCGGGGAGCTGTTTTTT.